Included here is one TCR beta chain sequence, with context. The antigen is undetermined. The PCR employed 60 Vbeta primers together with 13 Jbeta primers. Only in-frame clones appear in the TCRdb table, and some are missing; sequencing was by immunoSEQ multiplex PCR. In all, the sample yields about 130,000 clones. The data belong to a study of cytomegalovirus exposure and HLA in healthy donors. Germline V gene lookup returns CDR1 SGHNT and CDR2 YYREEE (reference sequence). With 0 bases removed from V and 4 bases from J, the gap between germline ends came to 7 bases. CDR3 length: 13 residues. Overall study findings and caveats: Owing to their indistinguishability, certain V segments, notably TRBV6-2 and TRBV6-3, were excluded. Among CMV-associated TCR beta chains, most appeared HLA-restricted in a later analysis.

The specimen was PBMCs. The chain joins TRBV5-4 to TRBJ1-2, with D possibly being TRBD1 (5 bases). The origin of this receptor is a woman aged 40 to 55 in good health and CMV-seropositive. In DNA form, the CDR3 reads TGTGCCAGCAGCTTGGCGGGGGTCTATGGCTACACCTTC. Its protein is CASSLAGVYGYTF.